Reported below is one TCR beta chain. The V gene's germline CDR1 is MGHRA and CDR2 YSYEKL. The CDR3 loop spans 15 amino acids. V lost 1 base, J lost 5 bases, and 12 bases lay in between. These data originate in a study of control samples from healthy donors and cancer patients. Clones were read by immunoSEQ multiplex PCR, and TCRdb kept only the in-frame ones, dropping some. The top ten hold around 1.6% of the sample, which has roughly 130,000 clones, approximately 94% seen once. The receptor was derived from a man aged 50-59 years with head and neck cancer. The sequenced sample was PBMCs. The chain links TRBV4-1 to TRBJ1-5; D is unresolved. The CDR3 spells CASSQGGAEYQPQHF. In nucleotides, the CDR3 is TGCGCCAGCAGCCAAGGAGGTGCGGAGTATCAGCCCCAGCATTTT.